This T cell receptor (beta chain) was obtained from a study of T cells in Graves' hyperthyroidism and ophthalmopathy. This clonotype appeared many times. The junction shows a germline mismatch at one end, possibly a read error. Germline lookup yields CDR1 GTSNPN and CDR2 SVGIG (reference sequence). CDR3 length: 13 amino acids. If no ophthalmopathy progression occurred within 18 months, Graves' hyperthyroidism was stable. Diagnoses used clinical symptoms, serum thyroxine and TRAb, thyroid ultrasound and orbital computed tomography. 10 ml fresh peripheral blood yielded the PBMCs. Amplified TCR beta CDR3 regions came from RNA transcripts. The primer set for the first-round RT-PCR of the TCR CDR3 was HTBI. Each CDR3 protein gets one entry after TCRdb re-called the multiplex PCR reads with MiXCR. The repertoire holds more than 650,000 distinct CDR3 sequences, with less than 15% as singletons.

The chain combines TRBV30 with TRBJ2-5; D gene unclear. The sequence came from a woman aged 18-29 years with Graves' hyperthyroidism. Specimen: blood. CDR3 sequence reads: CAWSAFSQGTQYF. The DNA for the CDR3 is TGTGCCTGGAGTGCCTTTTCTCAAGGGACCCAGTACTTC.